A selection of T cell receptor beta chains follows, all from one sample in a study of cytomegalovirus exposure and HLA in healthy donors. Measured with immunoSEQ multiplex PCR; TCRdb has only the in-frame clones, and not every one. Its table records 100,000 to 150,000 clones. The sequenced material came from PBMCs. These TCRs come from a man aged 35 to 55 in good health and CMV-seronegative. CDR3s include the opening cysteine and the closing phenylalanine or tryptophan. The D gene is left open where the match is weak.

j_call d_call v_call cdr3_nt cdr3_aa
TRBJ1-1 NA TRBV7-8 TGTGCCAGCAGCTTTGGCACCATGAACACTGAAGCTTTCTTT CASSFGTMNTEAFF
TRBJ2-5 NA TRBV5-1 TGCGCCAGCAGCGCGGGACCCTCGTTGGAGACCCAGTACTTC CASSAGPSLETQYF
TRBJ2-7 NA TRBV6-1 TGTGCCAGTTTGGCAGGGGTCTCCTACGAGCAGTACTTC CASLAGVSYEQYF
TRBJ1-2 NA TRBV28 TGTGCCAGCAGTTTAAGCGCTCCGGACTATGGCTACACCTTC CASSLSAPDYGYTF
TRBJ1-1 TRBD1 TRBV10-3 TGTGCCATCAGACTAGGGGGCCTGAACACTGAAGCTTTCTTT CAIRLGGLNTEAFF
TRBJ1-2 NA TRBV5-4 TGTGCCAGCAGCTTGGGGGTGGGGAGCAACTATGGCTACACCTTC CASSLGVGSNYGYTF
TRBJ2-7 TRBD2 TRBV10-1 TGCGCCAGCATCCCGGGACTAGCGGGAGTTGGGAGGGACGAGCAGTACTTC CASIPGLAGVGRDEQYF
TRBJ2-3 TRBD1 TRBV5-1 TGCGCCAGCAGCTGGACAGGGGATATCACAGATACGCAGTATTTT CASSWTGDITDTQYF
TRBJ2-7 NA TRBV7-2 TGTGCCAGCAGCTTAACGGGAAGGAGCTCCTACGAGCAGTACTTC CASSLTGRSSYEQYF
TRBJ2-5 TRBD1 TRBV30 TGTGCCTGCAGCTTACAGGGGGGACGAGAGACCCAGTACTTC CACSLQGGRETQYF
TRBJ1-5 TRBD1 TRBV5-6 TGTGCCAGCAGTTACCGGACAGGGGGTAACCCAGATACGCAGCATTTT CASSYRTGGNPDTQHF
TRBJ1-3 TRBD1 TRBV27 TGTGCCAGCAGTTTATATGGGACAGGGTACTCTGGAAACACCATATATTTT CASSLYGTGYSGNTIYF
TRBJ1-3 NA TRBV25-1 TGTGCCAGCAGTGAATGGGGGGGCAGTGGAAACACCATATATTTT CASSEWGGSGNTIYF
TRBJ2-6 TRBD2 TRBV4-2 TGTGCCAGCAGCCAAGAGGCTAGCGGAACCTTCTGGGCCAACGTCCTGACTTTC CASSQEASGTFWANVLTF
TRBJ2-7 TRBD2 TRBV6-5 TGTGCCAGCAGTTACTCTCCGGGAGGGCCCTACGAGCAGTACTTC CASSYSPGGPYEQYF
TRBJ1-2 TRBD1 TRBV7-9 TGTGCCAGCAGCTTAGCGTCAGGGGGACTCTATGAAGGCTACACCTTC CASSLASGGLYEGYTF
TRBJ2-3 NA TRBV5-6 TGTGCCAGCAGCTTGGCCGAGTGGCGGCCCACAGATACGCAGTATTTT CASSLAEWRPTDTQYF
TRBJ2-7 NA TRBV28 TGTGCCAGCACTTCCCCGGACGGGAGATACGAGCAGTACTTC CASTSPDGRYEQYF
TRBJ2-7 TRBD2 TRBV11-3 TGTGCCAGCAGCTTAGCTCCCAGCGGGGAATACGAGCAGTACTTC CASSLAPSGEYEQYF
TRBJ2-2 TRBD1 TRBV6-1 TGTGCCAGCAGTGAAACTACGTCCCGGGACAGGGGTCGGACCGGGGAGCTGTTTTTT CASSETTSRDRGRTGELFF
TRBJ2-7 NA TRBV2 TGTGCCAGCAGGCCGGACAGCTCCTACGAGCAGTACTTC CASRPDSSYEQYF
TRBJ1-2 TRBD1 TRBV4-1 TGCGCCAGCAGCCAAGAAGGCCCGGACAGGGTATATGGCTACACCTTC CASSQEGPDRVYGYTF
TRBJ2-3 TRBD2 TRBV2 TGTGCCAGCGGGAGGGAGGTAGCAGATACGCAGTATTTT CASGREVADTQYF
TRBJ1-1 NA TRBV6-6 TGTGCCAGCAGTTTCGAAGACTATGAAGCTTTCTTT CASSFEDYEAFF
TRBJ2-5 NA TRBV5-1 TGCGCCAGCGGCCGATATGGCGGGGTCCAAGAGACCCAGTACTTC CASGRYGGVQETQYF
TRBJ2-7 TRBD2 TRBV28 TGTGCCAGCAGTGCCCCAGCGGGAGGGCCCTACGAGCAGTACTTC CASSAPAGGPYEQYF
TRBJ2-7 NA TRBV4-3 TGCGCCAGCAGCCAAGACAGGGCCAAATCCTACGAGCAGTACTTC CASSQDRAKSYEQYF
TRBJ2-3 NA TRBV5-1 TGCGCCAGCAGTCAACAGGGAGCAGATACGCAGTATTTT CASSQQGADTQYF
TRBJ2-5 NA TRBV9 TGTGCCAGCAGCGTTCTGTTTGGTGAGCGGGAGACCCAGTACTTC CASSVLFGERETQYF
TRBJ2-7 NA TRBV19 TGTGCCAGTAGTATATCGGGTTCCTCCTACGAGCAGTACTTC CASSISGSSYEQYF
TRBJ2-5 NA TRBV7-9 TGTGCCAGCAGCTTGCGAGGAGGGTACCAAGAGACCCAGTACTTC CASSLRGGYQETQYF
TRBJ1-1 TRBD1 TRBV9 TGTGCCAGCAGCTCCACCGGGACAGGCGATGTCGAGGCTTTCTTT CASSSTGTGDVEAFF
TRBJ2-1 TRBD2 TRBV7-8 TGTGCCAGCAGCTTAGGTAGCGGGAGAGACGAGTTCTTC CASSLGSGRDEFF
TRBJ2-5 NA TRBV6-5 TGTGCCAGCAGTCAAGACGGAGGGGAGACCCAGTACTTC CASSQDGGETQYF
TRBJ2-1 TRBD2 TRBV5-1 TGCGCCAGCAGCTGGACCCGCGCTAGCGGATACAATGAGCAGTTCTTC CASSWTRASGYNEQFF
TRBJ1-6 TRBD1 TRBV27 TGTGCCAGCAGCCGGGACAGGGGAAACTCACCCCTCCACTTT CASSRDRGNSPLHF
TRBJ2-1 NA TRBV5-4 TGTGCCAGCAGCTCCCTTTTACTGGTTGAGCAGTTCTTC CASSSLLLVEQFF
TRBJ2-7 NA TRBV7-9 TGTGCCAGCAGCTTAGACGGGAGCAGCAACGAGCAGTACTTC CASSLDGSSNEQYF
TRBJ2-3 NA TRBV9 TGTGCCAGCAGCCCCCGAGCTACCCTGAGCACAGATACGCAGTATTTT CASSPRATLSTDTQYF
TRBJ2-1 TRBD2 TRBV6-6 TGTGCCAGCAGTTACTCGACAGCGGGGAATTACAATGAGCAGTTCTTC CASSYSTAGNYNEQFF
TRBJ1-6 TRBD1 TRBV30 TGTGCCTGGAGTTTCACAGGGGGCGGTAATTCACCCCTCCACTTT CAWSFTGGGNSPLHF
TRBJ1-1 NA TRBV9 TGTGCCAGCAGCGTAGGCGGGACTGAAGCTTTCTTT CASSVGGTEAFF
TRBJ1-1 TRBD1 TRBV28 TGTGCCAGCAAACCAGGCCAGGGGGGGAACACTGAAGCTTTCTTT CASKPGQGGNTEAFF
TRBJ2-1 TRBD2 TRBV9 TGTGCCAGCAGCGCCACCTTAGCGGGAGTTTCCTACAATGAGCAGTTCTTC CASSATLAGVSYNEQFF
TRBJ2-1 TRBD2 TRBV11-3 TGTGCCAGCAGCCCTAGCGGGGGACCCGAGCAGTTCTTC CASSPSGGPEQFF
TRBJ2-7 NA TRBV4-3 TGCGCCAGCAGCCAAGAGTTATATGGGGCCGCCTACGAGCAGTACTTC CASSQELYGAAYEQYF
TRBJ1-4 NA TRBV6-1 TGTGCCAGCAGTGGGTACCGGGGTCAAAATGAAAAACTGTTTTTT CASSGYRGQNEKLFF
TRBJ2-2 TRBD1 TRBV28 TGTGCCAGCAGTCCTGGACAGGGGAACACCGGGGAGCTGTTTTTT CASSPGQGNTGELFF
TRBJ2-1 TRBD2 TRBV5-1 TGCGCCAGCAGTTTGTACGCGGGGGGGTCCTACAATGAGCAGTTCTTC CASSLYAGGSYNEQFF
TRBJ2-3 TRBD2 TRBV7-2 TGTGCCAGCAGCTCCGGCGGACTAGCGGGAGCTTTAAGCACAGATACGCAGTATTTT CASSSGGLAGALSTDTQYF
TRBJ2-5 NA TRBV5-1 TGCGCCAGCAGCTTGGCCGTATTACAAGAGACCCAGTACTTC CASSLAVLQETQYF
TRBJ2-3 TRBD1 TRBV19 TGTGCCAGCCGGGACAGGGGTACAGATACGCAGTATTTT CASRDRGTDTQYF